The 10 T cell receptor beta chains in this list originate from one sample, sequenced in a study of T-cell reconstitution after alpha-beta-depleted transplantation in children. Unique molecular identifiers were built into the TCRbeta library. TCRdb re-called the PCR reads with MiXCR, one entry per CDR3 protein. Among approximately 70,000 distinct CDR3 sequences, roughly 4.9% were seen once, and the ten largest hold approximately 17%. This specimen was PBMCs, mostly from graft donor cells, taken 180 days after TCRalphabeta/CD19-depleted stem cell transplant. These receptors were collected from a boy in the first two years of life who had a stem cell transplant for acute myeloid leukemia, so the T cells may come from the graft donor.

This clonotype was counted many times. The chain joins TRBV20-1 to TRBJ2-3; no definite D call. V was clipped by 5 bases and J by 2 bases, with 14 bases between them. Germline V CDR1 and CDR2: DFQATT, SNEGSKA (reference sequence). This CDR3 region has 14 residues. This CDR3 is CSAPKDIYTDTQYF. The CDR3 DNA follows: TGCAGTGCTCCAAAAGACATTTACACAGATACGCAGTATTTT.

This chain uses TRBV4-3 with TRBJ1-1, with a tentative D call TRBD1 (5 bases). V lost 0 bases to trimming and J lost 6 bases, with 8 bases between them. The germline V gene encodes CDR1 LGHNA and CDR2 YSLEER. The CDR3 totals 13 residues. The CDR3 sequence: CASSQDRVAEAFF. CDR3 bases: TGCGCCAGCAGCCAAGACAGGGTTGCTGAAGCTTTCTTT.

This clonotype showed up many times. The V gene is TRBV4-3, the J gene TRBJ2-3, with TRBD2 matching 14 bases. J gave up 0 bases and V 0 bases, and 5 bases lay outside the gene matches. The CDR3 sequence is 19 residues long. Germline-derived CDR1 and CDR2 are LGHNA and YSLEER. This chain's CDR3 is CASSQDGLAGGFSTDTQYF. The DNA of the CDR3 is TGCGCCAGCAGCCAAGACGGACTAGCGGGGGGCTTCAGCACAGATACGCAGTATTTT.

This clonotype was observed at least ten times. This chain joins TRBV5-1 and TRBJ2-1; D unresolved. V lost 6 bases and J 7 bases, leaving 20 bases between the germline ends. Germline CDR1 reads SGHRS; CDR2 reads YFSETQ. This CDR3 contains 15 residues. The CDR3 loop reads CASMRNGWAGNEQFF. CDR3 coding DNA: TGCGCCAGCATGAGGAACGGTTGGGCAGGTAATGAGCAGTTCTTC.

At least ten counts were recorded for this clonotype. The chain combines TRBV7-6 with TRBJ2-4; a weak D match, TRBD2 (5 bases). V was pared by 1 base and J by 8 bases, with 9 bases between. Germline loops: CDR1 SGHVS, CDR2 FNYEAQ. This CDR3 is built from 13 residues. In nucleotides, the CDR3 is TGTGCCAGCAGCTTAGTAGAGGGTCACATTCAGTACTTC. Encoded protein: CASSLVEGHIQYF.

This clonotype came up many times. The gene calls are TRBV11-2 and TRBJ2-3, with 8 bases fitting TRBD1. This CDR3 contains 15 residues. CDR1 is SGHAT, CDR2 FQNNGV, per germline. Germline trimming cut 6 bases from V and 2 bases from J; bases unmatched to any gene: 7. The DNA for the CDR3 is TGTGCCAGCAGGGGTCGGCAGGGGGCCACAGATACGCAGTATTTT. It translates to CASRGRQGATDTQYF.

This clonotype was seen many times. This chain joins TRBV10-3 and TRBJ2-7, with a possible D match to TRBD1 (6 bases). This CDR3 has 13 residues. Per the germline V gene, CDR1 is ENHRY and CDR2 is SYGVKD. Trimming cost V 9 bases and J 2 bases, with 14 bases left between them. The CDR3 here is CAIRTGIPYEQYF. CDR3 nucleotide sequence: TGTGCCATTCGCACAGGGATCCCCTACGAGCAGTACTTC.

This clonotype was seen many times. This CDR3 is CASSLDRVTEAFF. Written as DNA, the CDR3 is TGTGCCAGCAGCCTCGACAGGGTTACTGAAGCTTTCTTT. The chain employs TRBV7-2 and TRBJ1-1; 7 nucleotides line up with TRBD1. From germline, CDR1 is SGHTA and CDR2 FQGNSA. The length of the CDR3 is 13 residues. Trimming at V came to 5 bases and at J to 5 bases, leaving 5 bases not matched to a gene. The full variable domain, its missing parts supplied by reference TRBV7-2 and TRBJ1-1, is GAGVSQSPSNKVTEKGKDVELRCDPISGHTALYWYRQSLGQGLEFLIYFQGNSAPDKSGLPSDRFSAERTGGSVSTLTIQRTQQEDSAVYLCASSLDRVTEAFFGQGTRLTVV.

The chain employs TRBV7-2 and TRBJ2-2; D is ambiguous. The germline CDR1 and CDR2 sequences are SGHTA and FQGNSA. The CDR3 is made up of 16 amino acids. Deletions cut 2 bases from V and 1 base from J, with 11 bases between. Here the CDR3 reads CASSLPSRLNTGELFF. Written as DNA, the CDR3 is TGTGCCAGCAGCTTACCCTCTAGACTGAACACCGGGGAGCTGTTTTTT.

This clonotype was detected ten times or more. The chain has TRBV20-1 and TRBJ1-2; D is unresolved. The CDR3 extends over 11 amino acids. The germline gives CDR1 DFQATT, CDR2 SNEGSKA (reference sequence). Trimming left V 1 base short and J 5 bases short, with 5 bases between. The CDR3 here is CSARVPYGYTF. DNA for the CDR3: TGCAGTGCTAGAGTTCCTTATGGCTACACCTTC.